This passage covers 23 T cell receptor beta chains from one sample sequenced in a study of blood T cell repertoires in COVID-19. The assay was immunoSEQ multiplex PCR, and TCRdb's table has in-frame clones only and misses some. The sample lists roughly 110,000 clones; 71% were seen once. Material: peripheral blood. The origin of the receptors is a human donor with acute or convalescent COVID-19. The donor label of this sample is uncertain.

This clone was detected a few times. The CDR3 is CASSPRGPRGGIGYTF. CDR3 DNA: TGTGCCAGCAGCCCCAGAGGGCCAAGGGGGGGAATTGGCTACACCTTC. The chain combines TRBV7-2 with TRBJ1-2, with D possibly matching TRBD1 (6 bases). Germline V gene sequence: CDR1 SGHTA, CDR2 FQGNSA. Trimming removed 5 bases from V and 7 bases from J, with 23 bases in between. The CDR3 has 16 residues.

V gene TRBV30 combines with J gene TRBJ2-4; D is possibly TRBD2 (6 bases). The CDR3 is made up of 15 amino acids. V shed 4 bases and J shed 2 bases, with 15 bases lying between them. In germline, CDR1 is GTSNPN, CDR2 SVGIG (reference sequence). The CDR3 DNA reads TGTGCCTGGAATTTCCGGCGGGGTACCAAAAACATTCAGTACTTC. The encoded protein is CAWNFRRGTKNIQYF.

CDR3 nucleotides: TGTGCTAGTGATCGGGAGGGCCTGAACACTGAAGCTTTCTTT. Translating gives CASDREGLNTEAFF. This rearrangement joins TRBV12-5 to TRBJ1-1; D is unresolved. V was pared by 7 bases and J by 0 bases, with 12 bases between. This CDR3 region has 14 residues. CDR1 LGHNT and CDR2 FRNRAP come from the germline V gene.

V usage is TRBV27 and J usage is TRBJ2-1; 9 nucleotides line up with TRBD1. The germline V gene has CDR1 MNHEY and CDR2 SMNVEV (reference sequence). Unmatched junction bases numbered 11, after V lost 0 bases and J lost 5 bases. The CDR3 has 18 residues. CDR3 protein: CASSLSPGQGVMDNEQFF. The CDR3 DNA sequence: TGTGCCAGCAGTTTATCCCCGGGACAGGGTGTGATGGACAATGAGCAGTTCTTC.

This clone was seen just once. CDR3 residues: CASSLIRSGQNSPLHF. DNA for the CDR3: TGTGCCAGCAGCTTAATTCGGTCAGGCCAAAATTCACCCCTCCACTTT. The genes are TRBV7-9 and TRBJ1-6, with D hard to call. Looked up from germline, CDR1 is SEHNR and CDR2 is FQNEAQ (reference sequence). The V end lost 2 bases, the J end lost 7 bases, and 15 bases lay between the germline ends. This CDR3 contains 16 residues.

This clone showed up just a few times. The CDR3 protein is CASSYSGTGQGYTF. DNA of the CDR3: TGTGCCAGCAGTTACTCAGGGACAGGGCAAGGCTACACCTTC. The rearrangement joins TRBV6-6 to TRBJ1-2, with 9 bases lining up with TRBD1. V gave up 0 bases and J gave up 8 bases; unmatched junction bases: 4. CDR1 is MNHNY and CDR2 is SVGAGI in the germline V gene (reference sequence). The length of the CDR3 is 14 residues.

This sequence joins TRBV19 and TRBJ2-4, with TRBD1 matching 8 bases. This CDR3 spans 14 amino acids. V was pared by 5 bases and J by 5 bases, with 5 bases of the junction left unmatched. Germline V gene lookup returns CDR1 LNHDA and CDR2 SQIVND (reference sequence). CDR3 in amino acids: CASSRDRGENIQYF. The CDR3 DNA follows: TGTGCCAGTAGTCGAGACAGGGGAGAAAACATTCAGTACTTC.

CDR3 DNA: TGTGCCAGCAGCCGGAGCGGCCCCTACGAGCAGTACTTC. It translates to CASSRSGPYEQYF. The genes are TRBV3-1 (or the pseudogene TRBV3-2) and TRBJ2-7; TRBD2 might be the D (5 bases). There are 13 residues in the CDR3. V was cut by 4 bases and J by 2 bases, with 9 bases left in between. The V gene's germline CDR1 is LGHDT and CDR2 YNNKEL (reference sequence).

This rearrangement joins TRBV6-5 to TRBJ1-4; tentative D call: TRBD1 (6 bases). The CDR3 extends over 14 amino acids. Germline values: CDR1 MNHEY, CDR2 SVGAGI. The V end lost 6 bases, the J end lost 7 bases, and 15 bases lay between the germline ends. This CDR3 is CASRSRGGGEKLFF. The CDR3 bases are TGTGCCAGCAGGTCAAGGGGGGGAGGTGAAAAACTGTTTTTT.

In its sample, this clone ranks as medium-sized. The rearrangement joins TRBV2 to TRBJ2-7; tentatively, D is TRBD1 (6 bases). This CDR3 comprises 14 residues. Germline lookup yields CDR1 SNHLY and CDR2 FYNNEI. Trimming removed 2 bases at V and 3 bases at J, with 11 bases between. CDR3 sequence reads: CASSEQGILYEQYF. The CDR3 DNA follows: TGTGCCAGCAGTGAACAGGGGATCCTCTACGAGCAGTACTTC.

The chain combines TRBV5-4 with TRBJ2-7; 8 nucleotides agree with TRBD1. After removal of 3 bases from V and 0 bases from J, the junction contained 5 bases not matched to a gene. Looked up from germline, CDR1 is SGHNT and CDR2 is YYREEE (reference sequence). The CDR3 spans 15 residues. Written as DNA, the CDR3 is TGTGCCAGCAGCTACAGGGGGAGGCTCTCCTACGAGCAGTACGTC. Amino acids: CASSYRGRLSYEQYV.

The chain links TRBV3-1 (or the pseudogene TRBV3-2) to TRBJ2-7; 8 nucleotides agree with TRBD2. V was clipped by 3 bases and J by 6 bases; unmatched bases: 16. The germline CDR1 and CDR2 sequences are LGHDT and YNNKEL (reference sequence). The CDR3 totals 17 residues. CDR3 DNA sequence: TGTGCCAGCAGCCAGGGGGGACTAGGGGCAATCTTACCCGAGCAGTACTTC. Protein: CASSQGGLGAILPEQYF.

V is TRBV19 and J is TRBJ2-1; 9 bases match TRBD1. Germline values: CDR1 LNHDA, CDR2 SQIVND (reference sequence). This CDR3 has 16 residues. J gave up 8 bases and V 4 bases, and 12 bases lay outside the gene matches. In DNA, the CDR3 is TGTGCCAGTAGTAGGACAGGGGTCGGAGTCGGCGATGAGCAGTTCTTC. This encodes CASSRTGVGVGDEQFF.

The chain is built from TRBV13 and TRBJ2-5, with 9 bases aligning to TRBD2. The CDR3 is 18 residues long. The V gene end was trimmed by 2 bases and the J gene end by 4 bases; junction bases not matched to a gene: 14. CDR1 is PRHDT and CDR2 is FYEKMQ in the germline V gene (reference sequence). The CDR3 bases are TGTGCCAGCAGCTTAAACCCTTCCCGGACTAGCGCCATAGAGACCCAGTACTTC. This encodes CASSLNPSRTSAIETQYF.

This clone showed up just once. V and J are TRBV7-2 and TRBJ2-5, with 11 bases that match TRBD1. The V gene's germline CDR1 is SGHTA and CDR2 FQGNSA. This CDR3 has 17 residues. Trimming took 1 base from V and 5 from J; bases not matched to a gene: 9. The CDR3 sequence: CASSLGRDRGFWETQYF. Written as DNA, the CDR3 is TGTGCCAGCAGCTTAGGAAGGGACAGGGGGTTTTGGGAGACCCAGTACTTC.

This clone was detected a few times. This chain joins TRBV6-1 and TRBJ2-2; TRBD2 matches 14 bases. CDR3 size: 15 residues. From germline, CDR1 is MNHNS and CDR2 SASEGT. V shed 3 bases and J 6 bases; nucleotides not matched to a gene: 0. The CDR3 sequence: CASSETSGGAGELFF. CDR3 nucleotide sequence: TGTGCCAGCAGTGAGACTAGCGGGGGGGCCGGGGAGCTGTTTTTT.

The J gene is TRBJ1-6, the V gene TRBV27, with 7 positions matching TRBD1. Looked up from germline, CDR1 is MNHEY and CDR2 is SMNVEV (reference sequence). The CDR3 is 14 amino acids. Trimming at V came to 3 bases and at J to 10 bases, leaving 6 bases not matched to a gene. The CDR3 coding sequence is TGTGCCAGCAGTTTCGGGACAGTATACTCACCCCTCCACTTT. It is translated as CASSFGTVYSPLHF.

This chain links TRBV6-2 or TRBV6-3 with TRBJ2-4; 9 bases fit TRBD2. CDR1 is MNHEY and CDR2 is SVGEGT in the germline V gene. The ends lost 4 bases at V and 6 bases at J; junction bases unmatched: 4. CDR3 length equals 14 residues. CDR3 loop: CASSSGSGGNIQYF. Here the CDR3 DNA reads TGTGCCAGCAGTTCGGGTAGCGGGGGAAACATTCAGTACTTC.

The rearrangement links TRBV29-1 to TRBJ1-4; D is perhaps TRBD1 (5 bases). The CDR3 runs to 16 residues. Trimming took 0 bases from V and 3 from J, leaving 14 bases between them. The germline gives CDR1 SQVTM, CDR2 ANQGSEA. The CDR3: CSVEDPGGMANEKLFF. The CDR3 nucleotides are TGCAGCGTTGAAGATCCTGGGGGGATGGCTAATGAAAAACTGTTTTTT.

This chain links TRBV19 with TRBJ1-1; D is possibly TRBD1 (6 bases). V lost 7 bases, J lost 2 bases, and 17 bases lay in between. Germline values: CDR1 LNHDA, CDR2 SQIVND (reference sequence). The CDR3 loop spans 15 amino acids. CDR3 amino acids: CASIMMTGGNTEAFF. The CDR3 DNA follows: TGTGCCAGTATTATGATGACAGGAGGCAACACTGAAGCTTTCTTT.

The rearrangement uses TRBV28 and TRBJ1-1, with 9 bases lining up with TRBD1. This CDR3 is built from 14 residues. Germline CDR1 and CDR2: MDHEN and SYDVKM. V lost 3 bases, J lost 4 bases, and 3 bases stayed unmatched. The CDR3 sequence: CASSLTGGLTEAFF. As DNA, the CDR3 is TGTGCCAGCAGTTTGACAGGGGGTCTCACTGAAGCTTTCTTT.

The genes are TRBV5-1 and TRBJ2-5, with D hard to call. The closer fit of TRBJ2-7 to the DNA end suggests the J call may be wrong. Germline V gene sequence: CDR1 SGHRS, CDR2 YFSETQ. The CDR3 contains 14 residues. CDR3 loop: CASRITDLHYEQYF. The CDR3 bases are TGCGCCAGCAGAATCACGGATCTCCACTACGAGCAGTACTTC.

V usage is TRBV5-1 and J usage is TRBJ2-3; weak D call: TRBD1 (6 bases). Germline-derived CDR1 and CDR2 are SGHRS and YFSETQ. The CDR3 has 14 residues. With 4 bases removed from V and 6 bases from J, the gap between germline ends came to 15 bases. DNA of the CDR3: TGCGCCAGCAGCAGGACAGTACCACCCGATACGCAGTATTTT. Translating it yields CASSRTVPPDTQYF.